What follows are 11 T cell receptor beta chains derived from one specimen sequenced in a study of identical twins. TCRdb fed the 5' RACE reads into MiXCR, producing one record per CDR3 protein. In the table there are approximately 620,000 distinct CDR3 sequences, approximately 9% of which are singletons. These data were likewise used in another study, on yellow fever vaccine responses in identical twins.

What was sequenced was PBMCs. These receptors came from a woman younger than 35 in good health.

This clonotype was recorded many times. V and J are TRBV12-3 or TRBV12-4 and TRBJ2-1; TRBD1 aligns across 9 bases. Unmatched junction bases numbered 4, after V lost 6 bases and J lost 4 bases. This CDR3 comprises 14 residues. Here the CDR3 reads CASSPGQGYNEQFF. CDR3 in DNA: TGTGCCAGCAGCCCGGGACAGGGTTACAATGAGCAGTTCTTC.

This clonotype was counted only a few times. The chain links TRBV19 to TRBJ2-4; TRBD1 might be the D (7 bases). The CDR3 is made up of 13 amino acids. Trimming stripped 5 bases from V and 9 bases from J, with 14 bases between. Germline values: CDR1 LNHDA, CDR2 SQIVND (reference sequence). In DNA, the CDR3 is TGTGCCAGTAGTGCGGACAGGAGGGGCATTCAGTACTTC. As protein: CASSADRRGIQYF.

This clonotype was seen many times. The chain is built from TRBV5-1 and TRBJ2-3; D unclear. CDR1 is SGHRS, CDR2 YFSETQ, per germline. V lost 2 bases and J lost 2, with 9 bases in between. This CDR3 is built from 14 residues. The CDR3 loop is CASSLRQNTDTQYF. The DNA of the CDR3 is TGCGCCAGCAGCTTACGGCAGAACACAGATACGCAGTATTTT.

This clonotype was counted only a few times. The genes are TRBV7-6 and TRBJ2-2, with D maybe TRBD1 (8 bases). This CDR3 spans 15 amino acids. V was trimmed by 5 bases and J by 5 bases, leaving 15 bases between them. Germline V gives CDR1 SGHVS, CDR2 FNYEAQ. CDR3 residues: CASSEDRGGTGELFF. The CDR3 nucleotides read TGTGCCAGCAGCGAAGACAGGGGAGGGACCGGGGAGCTGTTTTTT. Full variable domain (remainder filled in from reference TRBV7-6 and TRBJ2-2): GAGVSQSPRYKVTKRGQDVALRCDPISGHVSLYWYRQALGQGPEFLTYFNYEAQQDKSGLPNDRFSAERPEGSISTLTIQRTEQRDSAMYRCASSEDRGGTGELFFGEGSRLTVL.

This clonotype was picked up many times. V gene TRBV20-1 combines with J gene TRBJ2-7; possible D gene TRBD1, 6 bases. Trimming stripped 0 bases from V and 4 bases from J, with 16 bases between. The CDR3 length is 15 residues. In germline, CDR1 is DFQATT, CDR2 SNEGSKA (reference sequence). The CDR3 here is CSARDSGTLSYEQYF. DNA for the CDR3: TGCAGTGCTAGAGATTCCGGGACATTGAGTTACGAGCAGTACTTC.

This clonotype was detected only once. The chain couples TRBV27 to TRBJ2-7; D remains ambiguous. V was shortened by 3 bases and J by 5 bases, with 14 bases between the two germline ends. Germline V gene lookup returns CDR1 MNHEY and CDR2 SMNVEV (reference sequence). The CDR3 loop spans 14 amino acids. As DNA, the CDR3 is TGTGCCAGCAGTTTGGTAAACACGGTCCACGAGCAGTACTTC. This translates into CASSLVNTVHEQYF.

This clonotype was picked up many times. The chain has TRBV4-3 and TRBJ2-2, with 8 bases identical to TRBD2. Germline V gives CDR1 LGHNA, CDR2 YSLEER. V dropped 0 bases and J dropped 1; count of bases not matched to a gene: 4. CDR3 length: 17 amino acids. Here the CDR3 DNA reads TGCGCCAGCAGCCAAGATACGGCGGGAGGGAACACCGGGGAGCTGTTTTTT. Its translation is CASSQDTAGGNTGELFF.

This clonotype appeared many times. The chain has TRBV29-1 and TRBJ2-7; 10 bases align to TRBD1. The CDR3 length is 13 residues. CDR1 and CDR2 (germline): SQVTM, ANQGSEA. J gave up 3 bases and V 7 bases, and 6 bases lay outside the gene matches. Here the CDR3 DNA reads TGCAGCGACAAGACAGGGGGCTTCTACGAGCAGTACTTC. Its translation is CSDKTGGFYEQYF.

The gene calls are TRBV29-1 and TRBJ2-6; 7 nucleotides line up with TRBD1. This CDR3 region has 18 residues. The V gene end was trimmed by 7 bases and the J gene end by 0 bases; junction bases not matched to a gene: 15. Germline CDR1 is SQVTM and CDR2 is ANQGSEA. The CDR3 reads CSALSPRDSSSGANVLTF. CDR3 nucleotide sequence: TGCAGCGCATTGAGCCCACGGGACAGTAGCTCTGGGGCCAACGTCCTGACTTTC.

This clonotype came up a few times. The chain recombines TRBV19 with TRBJ2-3; TRBD2 aligns across 12 bases. This CDR3 has 15 amino acids. Trimming took 8 bases from V and 6 from J; bases not matched to a gene: 9. Germline-derived CDR1 and CDR2 are LNHDA and SQIVND (reference sequence). CDR3 nucleotides: TGTGCCAGTGGTTCCGGACTAGCGGGATTTGATACGCAGTATTTT. This sequence encodes CASGSGLAGFDTQYF.

The chain carries TRBV18 and TRBJ2-4; D unresolved. Trimming removed 3 bases from V and 7 bases from J, with 10 bases in between. Germline CDR1 is KGHSH and CDR2 is LQKENI. The CDR3 length is 13 residues. The CDR3 DNA reads TGTGCCAGCTCACCCCCGCCCCCCAACATTCAGTACTTC. Its protein product is CASSPPPPNIQYF.